These T cell receptor beta chains were read from a single sample in a study of T cells in localized non-small cell lung cancer. Sequenced by immunoSEQ multiplex PCR; TCRdb stores in-frame clones only, minus some. In the table there are 70,000 to 80,000 clones, around nine tenths of which are singletons. The source was peripheral blood, collected before any cancer treatment. The receptors originated from a woman between 35 and 75 years old with stage I squamous cell lung carcinoma. Each CDR3 is given with its conserved first and last residue. The order of the fields is V gene, D gene, clone size, J gene, CDR3 DNA, CDR3 protein. A D gene is named only where the DNA matches it firmly. Clone size is given for some rows only: seen once, a few or many times, or a class if the clone is expanded.

V gene: TRBV5-8; D gene: TRBD1; clone size: NA; J gene: TRBJ2-3; CDR3 DNA: TGTGCCAGCAGCTTGGGCTCCCAGGGGGTTAGGACAGATACGCAGTATTTT; CDR3 protein: CASSLGSQGVRTDTQYF
V gene: TRBV2; D gene: TRBD1; clone size: NA; J gene: TRBJ1-2; CDR3 DNA: TGTGCCAGCAGTGGCGGGACAGTCTATGGCTACACCTTC; CDR3 protein: CASSGGTVYGYTF
V gene: TRBV9; D gene: NA; clone size: NA; J gene: TRBJ2-3; CDR3 DNA: TGTGCCAGCAGCGATGGGGCCTCAGATACGCAGTATTTT; CDR3 protein: CASSDGASDTQYF
V gene: TRBV2; D gene: TRBD2; clone size: NA; J gene: TRBJ2-7; CDR3 DNA: TGTGCCAGCAGTGACAAGGCGGGGGTGGCCTCCTACGAGCAGTACTTC; CDR3 protein: CASSDKAGVASYEQYF
V gene: TRBV15; D gene: NA; clone size: NA; J gene: TRBJ1-2; CDR3 DNA: TGTGCCACCAGCAGAGAGGGAGGAGGACGCGGCTACACCTTC; CDR3 protein: CATSREGGGRGYTF
V gene: TRBV16; D gene: NA; clone size: once; J gene: TRBJ2-1; CDR3 DNA: TGTGCCAGCAGCCAATCGACCGCCCCTAAGCAGTTCTTC; CDR3 protein: CASSQSTAPKQFF
V gene: TRBV5-4; D gene: NA; clone size: NA; J gene: TRBJ1-2; CDR3 DNA: TGTGCCAGCAAGGTTCGGGGACCTAACTATGGCTACACCTTC; CDR3 protein: CASKVRGPNYGYTF
V gene: TRBV21-1; D gene: NA; clone size: NA; J gene: TRBJ1-2; CDR3 DNA: TGTGCCAGCAGCAAAGGGCAGTCCTATGGCTACACCTTC; CDR3 protein: CASSKGQSYGYTF
V gene: TRBV4-2; D gene: NA; clone size: NA; J gene: TRBJ1-4; CDR3 DNA: TGTGCCAGCAGCCAAGAAAATTTTGCCTCTGAAAAACTGTTTTTT; CDR3 protein: CASSQENFASEKLFF
V gene: TRBV5-1; D gene: NA; clone size: NA; J gene: TRBJ2-1; CDR3 DNA: TGCGCCAGCAGTCAAGCATACAATGAGCAGTTCTTC; CDR3 protein: CASSQAYNEQFF
V gene: TRBV5-1; D gene: TRBD1; clone size: NA; J gene: TRBJ2-2; CDR3 DNA: TGCGCCAGCAGCCTTCGGACAGGGAAGGACGGGGAGCTGTTTTTT; CDR3 protein: CASSLRTGKDGELFF
V gene: TRBV7-9; D gene: NA; clone size: NA; J gene: TRBJ1-3; CDR3 DNA: TGTGCCAGCAGTCATAAATCCGGGACCCCGGTACACACCATATATTTT; CDR3 protein: CASSHKSGTPVHTIYF
V gene: TRBV5-8; D gene: NA; clone size: NA; J gene: TRBJ1-2; CDR3 DNA: TGTGCCAGCAGTTACAGTGGGGGCTACACCTTC; CDR3 protein: CASSYSGGYTF
V gene: TRBV5-8; D gene: NA; clone size: NA; J gene: TRBJ1-5; CDR3 DNA: TGTGCCAGCAGCTTAGGTGGTCTCCGCAATCAGCCCCAGCATTTT; CDR3 protein: CASSLGGLRNQPQHF
V gene: TRBV27; D gene: NA; clone size: NA; J gene: TRBJ2-7; CDR3 DNA: TGTGCCAGCAGGGATGACAACTCCTACGAGCAGTACTTC; CDR3 protein: CASRDDNSYEQYF
V gene: TRBV18; D gene: NA; clone size: NA; J gene: TRBJ1-4; CDR3 DNA: TGTGCCAGCTCACCACAGGGCGGGTTTGAAAAACTGTTTTTT; CDR3 protein: CASSPQGGFEKLFF
V gene: TRBV10-3; D gene: NA; clone size: NA; J gene: TRBJ2-1; CDR3 DNA: TGTGCCATCAGCCCTAGCTACAATGAGCAGTTCTTC; CDR3 protein: CAISPSYNEQFF
V gene: TRBV18; D gene: NA; clone size: NA; J gene: TRBJ1-1; CDR3 DNA: TGTGCCAGCTCACCACCCGACAGGTGGAACACTGAAGCTTTCTTT; CDR3 protein: CASSPPDRWNTEAFF